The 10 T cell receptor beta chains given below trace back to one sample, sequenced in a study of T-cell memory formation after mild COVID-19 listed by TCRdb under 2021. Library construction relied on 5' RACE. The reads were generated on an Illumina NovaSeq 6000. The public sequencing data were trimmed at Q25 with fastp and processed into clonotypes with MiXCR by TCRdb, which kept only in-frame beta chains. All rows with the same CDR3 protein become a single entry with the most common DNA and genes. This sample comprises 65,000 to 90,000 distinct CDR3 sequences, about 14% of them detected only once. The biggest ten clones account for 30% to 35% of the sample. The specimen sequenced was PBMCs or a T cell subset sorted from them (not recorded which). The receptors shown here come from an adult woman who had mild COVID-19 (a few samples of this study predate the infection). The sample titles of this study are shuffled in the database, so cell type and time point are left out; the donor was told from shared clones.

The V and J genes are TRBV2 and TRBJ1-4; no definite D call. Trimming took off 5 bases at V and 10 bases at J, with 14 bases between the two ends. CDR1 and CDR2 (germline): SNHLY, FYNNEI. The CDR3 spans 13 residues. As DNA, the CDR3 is TGTGCCAGCAGTCCATTAGATTTTGGAAAACTGTTTTTT. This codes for CASSPLDFGKLFF.

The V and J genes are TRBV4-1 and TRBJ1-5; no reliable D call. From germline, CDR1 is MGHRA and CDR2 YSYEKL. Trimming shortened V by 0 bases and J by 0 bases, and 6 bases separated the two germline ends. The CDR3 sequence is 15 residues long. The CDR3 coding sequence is TGCGCCAGCAGCCAAGATGCGCTTAGCAATCAGCCCCAGCATTTT. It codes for CASSQDALSNQPQHF.

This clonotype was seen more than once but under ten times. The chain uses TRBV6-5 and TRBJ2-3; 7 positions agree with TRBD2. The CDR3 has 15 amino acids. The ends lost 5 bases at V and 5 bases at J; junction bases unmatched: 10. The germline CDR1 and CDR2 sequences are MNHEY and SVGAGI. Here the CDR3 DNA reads TGTGCCAGCAGTGGGCCTCGGGGCGGGAGAGATACGCAGTATTTT. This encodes CASSGPRGGRDTQYF.

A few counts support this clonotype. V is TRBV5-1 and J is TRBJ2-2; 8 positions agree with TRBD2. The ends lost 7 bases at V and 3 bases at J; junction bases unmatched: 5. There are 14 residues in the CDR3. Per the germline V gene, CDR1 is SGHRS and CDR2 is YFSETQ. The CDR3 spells CASREGRDTGELFF. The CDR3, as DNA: TGCGCCAGCCGGGAGGGCCGGGACACCGGGGAGCTGTTTTTT. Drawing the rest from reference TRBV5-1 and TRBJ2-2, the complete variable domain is KAGVTQTPRYLIKTRGQQVTLSCSPISGHRSVSWYQQTPGQGLQFLFEYFSETQRNKGNFPGRFSGRQFSNSRSEMNVSTLELGDSALYLCASREGRDTGELFFGEGSRLTVL.

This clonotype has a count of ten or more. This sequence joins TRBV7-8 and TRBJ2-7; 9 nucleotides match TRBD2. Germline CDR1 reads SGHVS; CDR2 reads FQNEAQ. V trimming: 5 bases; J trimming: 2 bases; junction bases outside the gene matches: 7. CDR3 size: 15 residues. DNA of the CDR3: TGTGCCAGCAGCGGAACTAGCGGGCGTACCTACGAGCAGTACTTC. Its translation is CASSGTSGRTYEQYF.

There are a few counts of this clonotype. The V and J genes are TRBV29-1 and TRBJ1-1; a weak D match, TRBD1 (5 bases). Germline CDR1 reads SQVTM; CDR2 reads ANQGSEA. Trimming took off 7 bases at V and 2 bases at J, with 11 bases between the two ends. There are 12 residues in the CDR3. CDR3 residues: CSGLGANTEAFF. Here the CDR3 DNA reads TGCAGCGGGCTCGGGGCCAACACTGAAGCTTTCTTT.

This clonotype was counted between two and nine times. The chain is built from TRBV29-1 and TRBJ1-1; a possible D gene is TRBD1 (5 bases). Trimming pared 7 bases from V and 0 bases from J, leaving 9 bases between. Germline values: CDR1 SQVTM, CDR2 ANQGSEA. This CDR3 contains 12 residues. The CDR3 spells CSGRTMNTEAFF. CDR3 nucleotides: TGCAGCGGGCGGACAATGAACACTGAAGCTTTCTTT.

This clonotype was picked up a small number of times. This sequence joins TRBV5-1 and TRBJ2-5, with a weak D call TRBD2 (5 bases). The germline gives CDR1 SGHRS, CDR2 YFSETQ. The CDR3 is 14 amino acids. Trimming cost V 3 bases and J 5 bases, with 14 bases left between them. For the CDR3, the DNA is TGCGCCAGCAGCTCGTCCGGATGGGAGGAGACCCAGTACTTC. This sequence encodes CASSSSGWEETQYF. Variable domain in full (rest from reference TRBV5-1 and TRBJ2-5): KAGVTQTPRYLIKTRGQQVTLSCSPISGHRSVSWYQQTPGQGLQFLFEYFSETQRNKGNFPGRFSGRQFSNSRSEMNVSTLELGDSALYLCASSSSGWEETQYFGPGTRLLVL.

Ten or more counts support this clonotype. Here the CDR3 reads CASRPGDTSYEQYF. CDR3 nucleotide sequence: TGTGCCAGCAGACCTGGCGACACCTCCTACGAGCAGTACTTC. The rearrangement joins TRBV7-9 to TRBJ2-7; D is undetermined. The V end lost 6 bases, the J end lost 0 bases, and 12 bases lay between the germline ends. CDR3 size: 14 residues. Germline CDR1 is SEHNR and CDR2 is FQNEAQ (reference sequence).

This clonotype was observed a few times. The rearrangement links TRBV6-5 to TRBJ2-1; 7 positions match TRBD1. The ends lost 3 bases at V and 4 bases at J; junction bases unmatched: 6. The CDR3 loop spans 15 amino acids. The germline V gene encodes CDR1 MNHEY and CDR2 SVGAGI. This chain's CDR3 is CASSYSTGSYNEQFF. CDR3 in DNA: TGTGCCAGCAGTTATTCGACAGGGAGTTACAATGAGCAGTTCTTC.